The 21 T cell receptor beta chains presented below share a single source sample, sequenced in a study of response to subunit inactivated influenza vaccine (dated by TCRdb to 2016 to 2019). The method behind the library was RT-PCR. The data were produced on an Illumina HiSeq 2500. In TCRdb, the public reads were trimmed at Q25 with fastp and aligned with MiXCR, with productive beta chains retained. Every entry covers one CDR3 protein and lists the most common genes and DNA from its rows. Present in this sample are 650,000 to 850,000 distinct CDR3 sequences, roughly 14% of which were seen just once. Around 6.5% of the sample is held by the ten biggest clonotypes. The specimen comprised PBMCs from blood, sampled around 14 days before vaccination. The receptors stem from a man between 45 and 60 years old who received an inactivated influenza vaccine. Donor details come from another sample of the same person, matched by shared clones.

In this sample, this clonotype turned up a few times. The chain combines TRBV15 with TRBJ2-7; no reliable D call. Trimming left V 3 bases short and J 4 bases short, with 10 bases between. The CDR3 sequence is 13 residues long. Looked up from germline, CDR1 is LNHNV and CDR2 is YYDKDF (reference sequence). This chain's CDR3 is CATSSTETYEQYF. CDR3 sequence (DNA): TGTGCCACCAGCAGTACAGAGACTTACGAGCAGTACTTC.

The rearrangement uses TRBV30 and TRBJ2-5, with 9 bases aligning to TRBD2. Trimming took 2 bases from V and 2 from J; bases not matched to a gene: 9. Germline V gene sequence: CDR1 GTSNPN, CDR2 SVGIG (reference sequence). The CDR3 is 16 residues long. The CDR3 here is CAWSPPALAGQETQYF. The CDR3 coding sequence is TGTGCCTGGAGTCCCCCCGCCCTAGCGGGGCAAGAGACCCAGTACTTC.

V is TRBV5-1 and J is TRBJ2-1; D uncertain. Germline-derived CDR1 and CDR2 are SGHRS and YFSETQ. The CDR3 spans 12 residues. Trimming took 2 bases from V and 10 from J, leaving 10 bases between them. The CDR3 loop is CASSFRLGEQFF. In DNA, the CDR3 is TGCGCCAGCAGCTTCCGGTTAGGGGAGCAGTTCTTC.

This clonotype was seen only a few times. V usage is TRBV28 and J usage is TRBJ2-7, with D possibly TRBD2 on 6 matching bases. The V end was cut by 2 bases, the J end by 4 bases, with 15 bases between. CDR1 is MDHEN, CDR2 SYDVKM, per germline. This CDR3 has 15 amino acids. This CDR3 is CASSLTSRGIYEQYF. The CDR3 bases are TGTGCCAGCAGTTTAACTAGCCGCGGGATATACGAGCAGTACTTC. The complete variable domain, with remaining parts taken from reference TRBV28 and TRBJ2-7, reads DVKVTQSSRYLVKRTGEKVFLECVQDMDHENMFWYRQDPGLGLRLIYFSYDVKMKEKGDIPEGYSVSREKKERFSLILESASTNQTSMYLCASSLTSRGIYEQYFGPGTRLTVT.

This clonotype was counted only a few times. The chain employs TRBV5-5 and TRBJ2-2; 13 nucleotides agree with TRBD2. The germline CDR1 and CDR2 sequences are SGHKS and YYEKEE (reference sequence). Trimming cost V 2 bases and J 5 bases; bases outside gene matches: 3. The CDR3 runs 16 residues. As DNA, the CDR3 is TGTGCCAGCAGCTTTGGACTAGCGGGGGTTACCGGGGAGCTGTTTTTT. Its protein product is CASSFGLAGVTGELFF.

This clonotype was observed at least ten times. The rearrangement uses TRBV29-1 and TRBJ1-2; TRBD1 agrees at 8 bases. CDR1 SQVTM and CDR2 ANQGSEA come from the germline V gene. Losses at the gene ends were 4 bases for V and 5 bases for J; bases not matched to a gene: 3. The CDR3 covers 12 residues. The CDR3 region is CSVGGQGYGYTF. The CDR3 coding sequence is TGCAGCGTTGGAGGACAGGGTTATGGCTACACCTTC.

Only a few counts were recorded for this clonotype. The chain joins TRBV9 to TRBJ2-1; the D gene is possibly TRBD2 (6 bases). The CDR3 runs 14 residues. V was cut by 3 bases and J by 4 bases, with 11 bases left in between. Looked up from germline, CDR1 is SGDLS and CDR2 is YYNGEE. In DNA form, the CDR3 reads TGTGCCAGCAGCGGTGGGGGGTTTTACAATGAGCAGTTCTTC. This translates into CASSGGGFYNEQFF.

The rearrangement uses TRBV12-3 or TRBV12-4 and TRBJ1-2; no clear D. CDR3 length equals 15 residues. V was trimmed by 3 bases and J by 1 base, leaving 12 bases between them. CDR3 in amino acids: CASSFAGRSNYGYTF. CDR3 DNA sequence: TGTGCCAGCAGTTTTGCGGGGAGGAGTAACTATGGCTACACCTTC.

The chain joins TRBV20-1 to TRBJ1-5, with a possible D match to TRBD1 (6 bases). V lost 5 bases to trimming and J lost 7 bases, with 9 bases between them. This CDR3 is built from 11 residues. Germline CDR1 is DFQATT and CDR2 is SNEGSKA (reference sequence). The CDR3 reads CSAPGVQPQHF. The CDR3 region has the DNA TGCAGTGCTCCAGGGGTCCAGCCCCAGCATTTT.

The table lists this clonotype with many counts. J is TRBJ2-7 and V is TRBV6-5; the D is unclear. Germline assignment: CDR1 MNHEY and CDR2 SVGAGI. The CDR3 contains 14 residues. Trimming cost V 0 bases and J 5 bases, with 11 bases left between them. The CDR3 sequence is CASSYSLGSDEQYF. The CDR3 DNA reads TGTGCCAGCAGTTACTCTCTGGGTTCGGACGAGCAGTACTTC.

The gene calls are TRBV3-1 and TRBJ1-2; D not resolved. Trimming pared 1 base from V and 1 base from J, leaving 16 bases between. This CDR3 region has 17 residues. The germline V gene has CDR1 LGHDT and CDR2 YNNKEL (reference sequence). The CDR3 region has the DNA TGTGCCAGCAGCCAAGCCGGACCCGAAATTCTTAACTATGGCTACACCTTC. Amino acid sequence: CASSQAGPEILNYGYTF.

In this sample, this clonotype turned up many times. The chain is built from TRBV5-1 and TRBJ1-1; 8 nucleotides match TRBD1. The junction had 9 bases not matched to a gene; V was cut back by 3 bases and J by 5 bases. The CDR3 has 15 amino acids. CDR1 is SGHRS and CDR2 is YFSETQ in the germline V gene. The CDR3 spells CASSSGQGGRTEAFF. The CDR3 nucleotides read TGCGCCAGCAGCTCCGGACAGGGAGGGAGGACTGAAGCTTTCTTT.

The chain is built from TRBV7-2 and TRBJ2-7, with D uncertain. This CDR3 has 16 residues. Germline values: CDR1 SGHTA, CDR2 FQGNSA. V was cut by 2 bases and J by 5 bases, with 19 bases left in between. DNA of the CDR3: TGTGCCAGCAGCTTACTTGTCTCGCCATTTAGCCACGAGCAGTACTTC. This encodes CASSLLVSPFSHEQYF.

The chain couples TRBV6-4 to TRBJ1-6, with D uncertain. Between the trimmed V and J ends, which lost 4 bases and 7 bases, there was a span of 11 bases. Germline CDR1 is MRHNA and CDR2 is SNTAGT. The CDR3 length is 14 residues. The DNA for the CDR3 is TGTGCCAGCAGTGCCGGCAGGTCGAATTCACCCCTCCACTTT. It translates to CASSAGRSNSPLHF.

Only one count was recorded for this clonotype. CDR3 DNA sequence: TGTGCCAGCAGCTTACCGGCGAGACAGAGGGGCCCGGCAGATACGCAGTATTTT. Protein sequence: CASSLPARQRGPADTQYF. This chain connects TRBV11-1 to TRBJ2-3; D might be TRBD1 or TRBD2, each matching 5 bases. The CDR3 loop spans 18 amino acids. Trimming removed 2 bases from V and 4 bases from J, with 22 bases in between. The germline V gene encodes CDR1 SGHAT and CDR2 FQDESV (reference sequence).

A few counts support this clonotype. This chain's CDR3 is CASSFIAGVTGTQYF. CDR3 DNA sequence: TGTGCCAGCAGTTTTATAGCGGGAGTGACGGGGACCCAGTACTTC. The J gene is TRBJ2-5, the V gene TRBV12-3 or TRBV12-4; the match to TRBD2 covers 9 bases. The CDR3 spans 15 residues. V was clipped by 3 bases and J by 7 bases; unmatched bases: 9.

The chain links TRBV28 to TRBJ1-2, with 7 bases that match TRBD1. After removal of 2 bases from V and 3 bases from J, the junction contained 9 bases not matched to a gene. The CDR3 runs to 16 residues. Germline assignment: CDR1 MDHEN and CDR2 SYDVKM. The CDR3 loop is CASSLIVGDSYYGYTF. CDR3 bases: TGTGCCAGCAGTTTAATAGTAGGGGACAGCTACTATGGCTACACCTTC.

The V and J genes are TRBV20-1 and TRBJ1-2; the D is unclear. CDR1 and CDR2 (germline): DFQATT, SNEGSKA (reference sequence). V dropped 0 bases and J dropped 8 bases, with 16 bases sitting between them. This CDR3 has 14 amino acids. CDR3 region: CSARDWVGVGGYTF. In DNA, the CDR3 is TGCAGTGCTAGAGACTGGGTGGGAGTAGGAGGCTACACCTTC.

The gene calls are TRBV6-2 or TRBV6-3 and TRBJ2-1, with TRBD2 identical over 7 bases. Germline trimming cut 7 bases from V and 6 bases from J; bases unmatched to any gene: 6. The germline CDR1 and CDR2 sequences are MNHEY and SVGEGT. The CDR3 covers 13 residues. The CDR3 protein is CASTRGGFNEQFF. The CDR3 DNA reads as TGTGCCAGCACGCGCGGGGGATTCAATGAGCAGTTCTTC.

This chain joins TRBV6-2 or TRBV6-3 and TRBJ2-7, with unresolved D. Per the germline V gene, CDR1 is MNHEY and CDR2 is SVGEGT. The germline V and J ends were trimmed by 1 base and 7 bases, with 8 bases remaining between them. There are 12 residues in the CDR3. The chain's CDR3 is CASSYFGGEQYF. The CDR3 DNA reads TGTGCCAGCAGTTACTTCGGTGGAGAGCAGTACTTC.

The chain is built from TRBV7-2 and TRBJ2-1; 9 bases are shared with TRBD2. The V and J ends lost 5 bases and 6 bases, in that order; junction bases with no gene match: 14. The CDR3 loop spans 17 amino acids. The V gene's germline CDR1 is SGHTA and CDR2 FQGNSA. The CDR3 coding sequence is TGTGCCAGCAGCCCGTCTCCCCTCTGGCGGGGGGGCAATGAGCAGTTCTTC. As protein: CASSPSPLWRGGNEQFF.